This T cell receptor beta chain was documented in a study of Graves' ophthalmopathy and Graves' hyperthyroidism (dated by TCRdb to the late 2010s). Looking at the study overall: Peripheral blood was collected at initial diagnosis, prior to any treatment. The roughly 91 discovery patients were randomly split 7:3 into training and test sets. To explore V-J signatures that distinguish ophthalmopathy from hyperthyroidism, a discovery set of about a hundred patients was enrolled, made up of 40 to 45 with ophthalmopathy and around 60 with stable hyperthyroidism. An independent validation cohort comprised some 19 hyperthyroidism patients and around 16 patients who later progressed from hyperthyroidism to ophthalmopathy. In total, 135 blood samples were TCR-sequenced: roughly 45 ophthalmopathy, roughly 77 hyperthyroidism and roughly 17 hyperthyroidism-to-ophthalmopathy patients. In five to seven hyperthyroidism patients, the T-cell repertoire of thyroid tissue was compared with the T-cell repertoire of blood. TCR beta repertoire signatures were used to distinguish Graves' ophthalmopathy from Graves' hyperthyroidism and to predict progression to ophthalmopathy. Following sampling, methimazole starting at 30 mg daily was administered to hyperthyroidism patients, and high-dose intravenous methylprednisolone was administered to ophthalmopathy patients. The full study reports these points: No statistical method was used to predetermine the sample size, and group allocation was not hidden from the investigators. Most expanded thyroid clonotypes with frequency above 0.001 were also detected in blood, suggesting blood repertoires may reflect the thyroid immune response. In validation, the model predicted ophthalmopathy progression with 55% to 71% sensitivity and roughly 78% specificity; around twelve predicted patients were CT-confirmed with GO in a median of 6.5 months. Ophthalmopathy was separated from stable hyperthyroidism by the 13-signature model with just under 90% sensitivity and about 81% specificity in cross-validation and with 80%/75% in the test set.

Trimming takes 4 bases from V and 1 base from J, and the germline ends sit 12 bases apart. Reading from cysteine to phenylalanine, the CDR3 counts 15 amino acids. Only the CDR3 region is kept as DNA, spanning 45 bases read in frame from base 1. The germline V gene yields SGHRS for CDR1 and YFSETQ for CDR2. Many counts were recorded for this clonotype. The specificity of this receptor is unknown. No qualities accompany the bases; no much larger clone lies one base away. For repertoire sequencing, the TCR beta CDR3 regions were amplified from RNA transcripts. The first round of RT-PCR was done with HTBI primers and the Qiagen OneStep RT-PCR kit, and was followed by a second round of multiplex PCR, then size selection and purification. The libraries underwent paired-end sequencing with 100 bp reads on an Illumina HiSeq2000. On the study's bioinformatics: SOAPnuke was used for read processing, and reads with adapters, uncalled bases, a mean Phred below 15, or no exact constant-primer or identifier match were discarded. COPE v1.2.5 was used to merge the high-quality paired reads. Unique nucleotide sequences were defined as clonotypes and aligned to IMGT TRB V, D and J references using MiTCR v1.1. The analysis was limited to V-J combinations with a frequency above 0.0001, which together covered 99.2% of the repertoires. For each V-J combination, a TCR clonal expansion and chaos score was defined as the ratio of F50 clonal expansion to chaos observed in the TCRdist matrix. Welch's t-statistics and random forest were used to reduce the features to around 13 V-J combinations, which were then used as input to a naive Bayes classifier. The similarity between thyroid and blood repertoires was quantified using the Morisita-Horn index. TCRdb itself trimmed the public reads at Q25 with fastp, ran MiXCR and retained productive beta chains. Rows are unified per CDR3 protein, each entry keeping the most common DNA and genes. Clone size and V and J calls follow TCRdb, not the original study. The sample yields about 500,000 distinct CDR3 sequences; 14% were counted once. Around 9.8% of the sample rests with the top ten.

Ophthalmopathy patients were characterized by moderately to severely active disease, a Clinical Activity Score of at least 3, a NOSPECS grade of at least 4, and a disease duration under 3 months. Patients were excluded if they had other autoimmune diseases, uncontrolled infections, pregnancy or lactation. Clinical symptoms, serum thyroxine, TRAb, thyroid ultrasound and orbital computed tomography formed the basis of the diagnosis. Ficoll-Paque density gradient centrifugation was used to isolate PBMCs from about 9.4 ml of fresh peripheral blood. Trizol reagent was used to extract the total RNA, and its quality was then checked on an Agilent 2100 Bioanalyzer.

The chain is assembled from TRBV5-1 and TRBJ1-5; TRBD1 is perhaps the D gene, given 6 matching bases. The sample taken for sequencing was blood. This TCR derives from a woman in her thirties with Graves' ophthalmopathy. Donor details come from another sample of the same person, matched by shared clones. The DNA sequence follows: TGCGCCAGCAGCCCGACAGGTAAAAGCAATCAGCCCCAGCATTTT. It encodes CASSPTGKSNQPQHF. Supplemented by the reference TRBV5-1 and TRBJ1-5 proteins around the CDR3, the complete variable domain is KAGVTQTPRYLIKTRGQQVTLSCSPISGHRSVSWYQQTPGQGLQFLFEYFSETQRNKGNFPGRFSGRQFSNSRSEMNVSTLELGDSALYLCASSPTGKSNQPQHFGDGTRLSIL.